This T cell receptor (beta chain) was documented in a study of cytomegalovirus exposure and HLA in healthy donors. Assay: immunoSEQ multiplex PCR; the TCRdb copy retains only in-frame clones and omits some. There are approximately 110,000 clones in the sample; 88% occur only once, and roughly 2.2% lies in the top ten. This clone was seen once. This specimen includes other DNA sequences encoding the same CDR3. Germline CDR1 and CDR2: SEHNR and FQNEAQ (reference sequence). Between the trimmed V and J ends, which lost 3 bases and 2 bases, there was a span of 8 bases. The CDR3 is 13 amino acids. Sample: PBMCs. V is TRBV7-9 and J is TRBJ2-7; D unclear. The clonotype originates from a woman between 18 and 30 years old in good health and CMV-seronegative. The CDR3 DNA reads TGTGCCAGCAGCTTCGCACGGGCCTACGAGCAGTACTTC. It specifies CASSFARAYEQYF.